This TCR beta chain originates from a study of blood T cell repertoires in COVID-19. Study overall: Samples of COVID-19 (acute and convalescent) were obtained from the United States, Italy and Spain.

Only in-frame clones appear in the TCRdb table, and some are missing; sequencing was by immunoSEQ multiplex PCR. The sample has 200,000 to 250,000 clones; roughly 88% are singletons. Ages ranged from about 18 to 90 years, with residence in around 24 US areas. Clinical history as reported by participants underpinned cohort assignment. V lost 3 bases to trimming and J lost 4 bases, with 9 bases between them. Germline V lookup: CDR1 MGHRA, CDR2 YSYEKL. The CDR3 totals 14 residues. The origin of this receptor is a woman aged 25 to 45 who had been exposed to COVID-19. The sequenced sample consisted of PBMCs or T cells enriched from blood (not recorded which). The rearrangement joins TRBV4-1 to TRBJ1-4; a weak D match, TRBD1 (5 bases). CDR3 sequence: CASSQGRINEKLFF. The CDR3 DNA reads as TGCGCCAGCAGCCAGGGGCGGATTAATGAAAAACTGTTTTTT.